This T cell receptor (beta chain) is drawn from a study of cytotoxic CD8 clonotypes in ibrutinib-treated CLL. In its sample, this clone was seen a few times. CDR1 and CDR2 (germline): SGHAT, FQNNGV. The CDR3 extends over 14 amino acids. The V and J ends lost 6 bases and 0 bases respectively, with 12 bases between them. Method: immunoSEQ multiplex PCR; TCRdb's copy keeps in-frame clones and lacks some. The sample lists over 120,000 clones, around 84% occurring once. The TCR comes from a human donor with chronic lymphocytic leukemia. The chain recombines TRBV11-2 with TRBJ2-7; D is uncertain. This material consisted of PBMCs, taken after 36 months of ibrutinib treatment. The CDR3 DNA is TGTGCCAGCAGATATCGACTGAGCTCCTACGAGCAGTACTTC. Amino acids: CASRYRLSSYEQYF.